The sequence of this T cell receptor beta chain was determined in a study of cytomegalovirus exposure and HLA in healthy donors. Study-wide results and limits: TCR association rates varied by HLA locus in a later analysis, with DRB1 highest and HLA-C lowest. In a later analysis, several top co-occurrence clusters appeared linked to parvovirus B19, influenza, CMV and Epstein-Barr virus. An analysis was carried out at a later point. It showed that HLA-associated TCR beta chains were more clonally expanded than equally common non-associated chains. Later on, a genetic analysis was performed. It linked a missense variant in DCLRE1C with V- and J-gene trimming of TCR beta.

Note on this clone: What it binds is unknown.

Primers included in the PCR were 60 Vbeta and 13 Jbeta primers. Some clones are missing from TCRdb's copy, which holds only in-frame ones; the method was immunoSEQ multiplex PCR. Of 50,000 or so clones listed, over 65% were seen once; the top ten hold less than 45%. The germline CDR1 and CDR2 sequences are SGHRS and YFSETQ. The CDR3 runs 15 residues. V shed 4 bases and J shed 5 bases, with 19 bases lying between them. This TCR was sampled from a man in his forties in good health and CMV-seropositive. The V call is TRBV5-1, the J call TRBJ2-7; D may be TRBD2 (6 bases). Input material: PBMCs. In DNA form, the CDR3 reads TGCGCCAGCAGCCCATCTGCGGGGATAGGAGACGAGCAGTACTTC. It specifies CASSPSAGIGDEQYF.